Below are 12 T cell receptor beta chains sequenced from a single sample in a study of early T cells in non-severe SARS-CoV-2 infection. From the 5' RACE reads, TCRdb called clonotypes with MiXCR, one entry per CDR3 protein. The repertoire has tens of thousands of distinct CDR3 sequences, roughly 5.4% of them found once; the top ten carry approximately 3.6%. The sequencing input was whole blood. The receptors shown here come from an adult who was a healthcare worker with PCR-confirmed SARS-CoV-2 infection or an uninfected control (not recorded which).

This clonotype was recorded at least ten times. The chain combines TRBV19 with TRBJ2-1; weak D call: TRBD1 (6 bases). CDR1 and CDR2 from the germline V gene are LNHDA and SQIVND (reference sequence). Trimming took off 5 bases at V and 4 bases at J, with 18 bases between the two ends. This CDR3 is 16 amino acids long. The CDR3 DNA sequence: TGTGCCAGTAGTGAGCGGAATGGGGGCAATTACAATGAGCAGTTCTTC. This gives the protein CASSERNGGNYNEQFF.

There are a few counts of this clonotype. The chain uses TRBV6-1 and TRBJ2-3; no clear D gene. The CDR3 runs 12 residues. The germline V gene has CDR1 MNHNS and CDR2 SASEGT. The V gene lost 6 bases and the J gene lost 6 bases, with 10 bases spanning the gap. This chain's CDR3 is CASSPTTDTQYF. The CDR3 DNA reads as TGTGCCAGCAGCCCGACAACGGATACGCAGTATTTT.

V gene TRBV4-1 combines with J gene TRBJ2-1, with D perhaps TRBD1 (6 bases). Germline CDR1 is MGHRA and CDR2 is YSYEKL. The V end was cut by 2 bases, the J end by 1 base, with 9 bases between. The CDR3 spans 15 residues. CDR3 DNA sequence: TGCGCCAGCAGCCAAACAGGGATGTCCTACAATGAGCAGTTCTTC. This translates into CASSQTGMSYNEQFF.

This clonotype showed up many times. The V and J genes are TRBV7-9 and TRBJ2-5; TRBD2 aligns across 9 bases. Germline V gene lookup returns CDR1 SEHNR and CDR2 FQNEAQ (reference sequence). This CDR3 has 15 amino acids. The J segment lost 2 bases and the V segment lost 5 bases, leaving 6 bases of the junction unmatched. The CDR3 coding sequence is TGTGCCAGCAGCCTCCGGACTAGCGAACAAGAGACCCAGTACTTC. As protein: CASSLRTSEQETQYF. Supplemented by reference TRBV7-9 and TRBJ2-5, the full variable domain reads DTGVSQNPRHKITKRGQNVTFRCDPISEHNRLYWYRQTLGQGPEFLTYFQNEAQLEKSRLLSDRFSAERPKGSFSTLEIQRTEQGDSAMYLCASSLRTSEQETQYFGPGTRLLVL.

The chain carries TRBV12-3 or TRBV12-4 and TRBJ1-2; 7 bases agree with TRBD1. This CDR3 is 13 amino acids long. With V trimmed by 8 bases and J by 2 bases, 5 bases remained unmatched. The CDR3 DNA reads as TGTGCCAGCGCGGAGGGGGCCAACTATGGCTACACCTTC. This codes for CASAEGANYGYTF.

This clonotype was seen repeatedly, ten times or more. The rearrangement links TRBV18 to TRBJ2-1; a weak D match, TRBD2 (6 bases). Trimming pared 7 bases from V and 5 bases from J, leaving 15 bases between. CDR3 length equals 14 residues. Germline CDR1 and CDR2: KGHSH and LQKENI. CDR3 nucleotides: TGTGCCAGCTACGCCGGGACTCTAAACAATGAGCAGTTCTTC. It specifies CASYAGTLNNEQFF.

This clonotype has only a few counts. The rearrangement links TRBV7-9 to TRBJ1-3; D uncertain. Trimming removed 8 bases from V and 0 bases from J, with 8 bases in between. CDR3 size: 13 residues. The germline gives CDR1 SEHNR, CDR2 FQNEAQ (reference sequence). For the CDR3, the DNA is TGTGCCAGCGGGGATAGCTCTGGAAACACCATATATTTT. As protein: CASGDSSGNTIYF.

The table lists this clonotype with many counts. V is TRBV5-4 and J is TRBJ1-5; no clear D gene. Trimming took off 3 bases at V and 9 bases at J, with 10 bases between the two ends. CDR1 SGHNT and CDR2 YYREEE come from the germline V gene (reference sequence). This CDR3 comprises 12 residues. CDR3 sequence: CASSSQEGPQHF. CDR3 DNA sequence: TGTGCCAGCAGCTCGCAGGAAGGGCCCCAGCATTTT.

This clonotype counts as medium-sized. CDR3 DNA: TGTGCCAGCAGCCCGACAGGGTTACCTTACAATGAGCAGTTCTTC. Protein: CASSPTGLPYNEQFF. This chain connects TRBV7-3 to TRBJ2-1; 7 bases agree with TRBD1. With 5 bases clipped from V and 4 bases from J, the junction kept 8 bases outside the gene matches. From germline, CDR1 is SGHTA and CDR2 FQGTGA. There are 15 residues in the CDR3.

The rearrangement joins TRBV7-2 to TRBJ2-3, with 7 nucleotides matching TRBD2. V was pared by 8 bases and J by 3 bases, with 11 bases of the junction left unmatched. The CDR3 is 15 residues long. Germline V gene sequence: CDR1 SGHTA, CDR2 FQGNSA. The CDR3 protein is CASSPGGVSTDTQYF. CDR3 DNA: TGTGCCAGCTCCCCTGGGGGGGTTAGTACAGATACGCAGTATTTT.

This clonotype has a count of ten or more. This sequence joins TRBV5-1 and TRBJ2-1, with TRBD1 matching over 12 bases. From germline, CDR1 is SGHRS and CDR2 YFSETQ. This CDR3 has 16 amino acids. With 0 bases clipped from V and 8 bases from J, the junction kept 6 bases outside the gene matches. CDR3 protein: CASSLAGTGGRDEQFF. CDR3 nucleotides: TGCGCCAGCAGCTTGGCCGGGACAGGGGGCCGGGATGAGCAGTTCTTC.

In its sample, this clonotype was seen a few times. V usage is TRBV15 and J usage is TRBJ1-4; 7 bases are shared with TRBD1. The CDR3 totals 16 residues. Trimming took 0 bases from V and 4 from J; bases not matched to a gene: 5. The germline V gene encodes CDR1 LNHNV and CDR2 YYDKDF (reference sequence). The CDR3 DNA follows: TGTGCCACCAGCAGAGAAACGGGACAGATTAATGAAAAACTGTTTTTT. Translation gives CATSRETGQINEKLFF.